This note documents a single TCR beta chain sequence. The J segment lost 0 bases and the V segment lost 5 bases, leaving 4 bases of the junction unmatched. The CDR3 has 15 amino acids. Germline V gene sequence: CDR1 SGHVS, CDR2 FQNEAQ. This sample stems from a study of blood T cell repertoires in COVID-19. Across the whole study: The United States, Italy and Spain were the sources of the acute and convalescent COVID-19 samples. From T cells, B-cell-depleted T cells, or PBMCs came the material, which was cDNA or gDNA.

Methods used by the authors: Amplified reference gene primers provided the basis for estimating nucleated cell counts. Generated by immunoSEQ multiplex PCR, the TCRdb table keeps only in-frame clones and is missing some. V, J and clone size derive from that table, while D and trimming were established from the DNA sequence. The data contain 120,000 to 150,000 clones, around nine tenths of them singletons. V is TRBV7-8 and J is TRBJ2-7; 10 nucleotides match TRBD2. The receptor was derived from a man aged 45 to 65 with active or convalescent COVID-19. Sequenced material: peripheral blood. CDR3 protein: CASSPGLADSYEQYF. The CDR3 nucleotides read TGTGCCAGCAGCCCCGGACTAGCGGACTCCTACGAGCAGTACTTC. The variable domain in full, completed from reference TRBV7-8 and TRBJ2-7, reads GAGVSQSPRYKVAKRGQDVALRCDPISGHVSLFWYQQALGQGPEFLTYFQNEAQLDKSGLPSDRFFAERPEGSVSTLKIQRTQQEDSAVYLCASSPGLADSYEQYFGPGTRLTVT.